These T cell receptor beta chains were read from a single sample in a study of neurological immune-mediated disorders. Via MiXCR, TCRdb re-called the 5' RACE reads, giving one row per CDR3 protein. In the table there are 80,000 to 100,000 distinct CDR3 sequences, 5.5% to 6.5% of which are singletons. Specimen: PBMCs. These receptors all come from a woman aged 55-70 years with multiple sclerosis. Each CDR3 is given with its conserved first and last residue. The order of the fields is D gene, J gene, V gene, clone size, CDR3 protein, CDR3 DNA. A D gene is named only where the DNA matches it firmly. A clone size is listed for some rows: how often the clone was seen (once, few, many), or a class if it is expanded.

>.|TRBJ2-5|TRBV28|many
CASSSTNQETQYF
TGTGCCAGCAGTTCGACTAATCAAGAGACCCAGTACTTC
>TRBD2|TRBJ2-7|TRBV20-1|many
CSARSGGASSYEQYF
TGCAGTGCTAGATCCGGGGGGGCCAGCTCCTACGAGCAGTACTTC
>.|TRBJ2-1|TRBV5-1|many
CASSLVGTWDEQFF
TGCGCCAGCAGCTTGGTTGGGACGTGGGATGAGCAGTTCTTC
>TRBD1|TRBJ1-1|TRBV20-1|many
CSAWTGGEYTEAFF
TGCAGTGCTTGGACAGGGGGCGAGTACACTGAAGCTTTCTTT
>.|TRBJ1-5|TRBV6-5|many
CASRGDGSNQPQHF
TGTGCCAGCAGGGGGGACGGTAGCAATCAGCCCCAGCATTTT
>.|TRBJ2-3|TRBV6-4|many
CASSPHPGDTQYF
TGTGCCAGCAGTCCCCACCCGGGAGATACGCAGTATTTT
>.|TRBJ1-1|TRBV6-5|few
CASSYRGWDTEAFF
TGTGCCAGCAGTTATAGGGGCTGGGACACTGAAGCTTTCTTT
>.|TRBJ2-6|TRBV18|.
CASSLNQGRSSGANVLTF
TGTGCCAGCTCACTCAACCAGGGGAGGTCCTCTGGGGCCAACGTCCTGACTTTC
>.|TRBJ2-5|TRBV9|many
CASSRGSEETQYF
TGTGCCAGCAGCCGTGGGTCTGAAGAGACCCAGTACTTC
>TRBD2|TRBJ2-1|TRBV6-1|many
CASSRGGTAVQAF
TGTGCCAGCAGTAGGGGAGGGACCGCCGTCCAGGCCTTC
>.|TRBJ1-5|TRBV29-1|many
CSVEVGGSNQPQHF
TGCAGCGTTGAGGTTGGGGGGAGCAATCAGCCCCAGCATTTT
>TRBD2|TRBJ2-7|TRBV10-3|many
CATLRSGGTTYEQYF
TGTGCCACACTCCGTAGCGGGGGGACGACCTACGAGCAGTACTTC
>.|TRBJ2-1|TRBV20-1|many
CSAREWGGATDEQFF
TGCAGTGCTAGAGAATGGGGGGGGGCTACTGATGAGCAGTTCTTC
>.|TRBJ2-3|TRBV10-2|.
CASSESGRHTDTQYF
TGCGCCAGCAGTGAGTCGGGCAGACACACAGATACACAGTATTTT
>.|TRBJ2-2|TRBV6-6|many
CASRPEDRLNTGELFF
TGTGCCAGCAGGCCCGAGGACAGACTGAACACCGGGGAGCTGTTTTTT
>TRBD1|TRBJ2-7|TRBV7-9|few
CASSSTDRGQSYEQYF
TGTGCCAGCAGCTCCACGGACAGGGGCCAATCCTACGAGCAGTACTTC
>.|TRBJ2-1|TRBV5-5|many
CASSLYEQFF
TGTGCCAGCAGCTTATATGAGCAGTTCTTC
>TRBD2|TRBJ2-1|TRBV5-1|many
CASSLALGLAGNEQFF
TGCGCCAGCAGCTTGGCCTTGGGACTAGCGGGAAACGAGCAGTTCTTC
>TRBD1|TRBJ1-2|TRBV20-1|.
CSARMGQGNYGYTF
TGCAGTGCTAGGATGGGACAGGGAAACTATGGCTACACCTTC
>TRBD1|TRBJ1-1|TRBV7-8|few
CASSPSTGSGAEAFF
TGTGCCAGCAGCCCTTCGACAGGGTCCGGAGCTGAAGCTTTCTTT
>.|TRBJ1-1|TRBV7-8|many
CASSRLTENTEAFF
TGTGCCAGCAGCCGCCTGACGGAGAACACTGAAGCTTTCTTT
>.|TRBJ1-5|TRBV20-1|medium-sized
CSGSRGGRGGNQPQHF
TGCAGTGGGTCCAGAGGGGGGCGAGGTGGCAATCAGCCCCAGCATTTT
>.|TRBJ1-1|TRBV18|many
CASSRVTEAFF
TGTGCCAGCTCACGGGTCACTGAAGCTTTCTTT
>TRBD1|TRBJ2-1|TRBV18|few
CASSPTTGGTYNEQFF
TGTGCCAGCTCACCAACAACAGGGGGTACCTACAATGAGCAGTTCTTC
>.|TRBJ1-4|TRBV3-1|many
CASSQEGRVRKLFF
TGTGCCAGCAGCCAAGAGGGGAGGGTGCGGAAACTGTTTTTT
>TRBD1|TRBJ2-5|TRBV5-1|many
CASSLLGQGVSETQYF
TGCGCCAGCAGCTTGCTGGGACAGGGAGTTTCAGAGACCCAGTACTTC
>TRBD1|TRBJ1-3|TRBV7-2|many
CASSRDSFSGNTIYF
TGTGCCAGCAGTCGGGACAGCTTCTCTGGAAACACCATATATTTT
>.|TRBJ2-2|TRBV7-9|many
CASSLGAEHGELFF
TGTGCCAGCAGCTTAGGGGCCGAACACGGGGAGCTGTTTTTT
>.|TRBJ1-2|TRBV20-1|many
CSVLYELYGYTF
TGCAGTGTCCTCTACGAGCTCTATGGCTACACCTTC
>.|TRBJ1-2|TRBV12-3/TRBV12-4|many
CASSFDSSAGYTF
TGTGCCAGCAGTTTTGATAGTTCGGCTGGCTACACCTTC
>TRBD1|TRBJ1-4|TRBV5-5|many
CASRRGDSFNEKLFF
TGTGCCAGCCGAAGGGGGGACAGCTTTAATGAAAAACTGTTTTTT
>TRBD1|TRBJ2-7|TRBV20-1|many
CSATGTGTYEQYF
TGCAGTGCCACCGGGACAGGGACGTACGAGCAGTACTTC
>.|TRBJ1-1|TRBV6-5|few
CASSYHDSEAFF
TGTGCCAGCAGTTACCATGACAGTGAAGCTTTCTTT
>TRBD1|TRBJ1-4|TRBV7-9|many
CASSRGQVDNEKLFF
TGTGCCAGCAGTCGTGGACAGGTCGATAATGAAAAACTGTTTTTT
>.|TRBJ1-6|TRBV7-9|many
CASSLGPSSYNSPLHF
TGTGCCAGCAGCTTAGGGCCGAGCTCCTATAATTCACCCCTCCACTTT
>.|TRBJ2-1|TRBV6-2/TRBV6-3|many
CASSYRRYNEQFF
TGTGCCAGCAGTTACCGCCGCTACAATGAGCAGTTCTTC
>.|TRBJ2-7|TRBV20-1|many
CSAKSKASAATLFSYEQYF
TGCAGTGCAAAGTCAAAGGCCTCGGCGGCCACCCTATTCTCCTACGAGCAGTACTTC
>TRBD2|TRBJ2-1|TRBV20-1|many
CSPRSGGAREQFF
TGCAGTCCACGGAGCGGGGGGGCCCGAGAGCAGTTCTTC
>TRBD1|TRBJ1-1|TRBV7-8|many
CASSPPRGFTEAFF
TGTGCCAGCAGCCCCCCCAGGGGGTTCACTGAAGCTTTCTTT
>.|TRBJ1-1|TRBV7-9|many
CASSLVSAEAFF
TGTGCCAGCAGCTTAGTTTCGGCTGAAGCTTTCTTT
>.|TRBJ1-1|TRBV4-2|many
CASSQAGVGRGNTEAFF
TGTGCCAGCAGCCAAGCGGGGGTCGGCAGGGGGAACACTGAAGCTTTCTTT
>.|TRBJ1-4|TRBV6-5|many
CASTPDNEKLFF
TGTGCCAGCACCCCTGATAATGAAAAACTGTTTTTT
>.|TRBJ2-1|TRBV6-1|few
CATEPGHSYNEQFF
TGTGCCACCGAACCGGGACACTCCTACAATGAGCAGTTCTTC
>.|TRBJ1-6|TRBV27|many
CASSLRTQEGSPLHF
TGTGCCAGCAGTTTACGGACCCAGGAAGGTTCACCCCTCCACTTT
>TRBD1|TRBJ1-2|TRBV20-1|many
CSASRQGGGYGYTF
TGCAGTGCTAGCCGACAGGGGGGAGGCTATGGCTACACCTTC
>.|TRBJ1-5|TRBV10-3|many
CAISPDTGGNQPQHF
TGTGCCATCAGCCCAGACACCGGGGGCAATCAGCCCCAGCATTTT
>TRBD1|TRBJ2-2|TRBV5-5|many
CASSITGTDTGELFF
TGTGCCAGCAGCATAACCGGGACAGACACCGGGGAGCTGTTTTTT
>.|TRBJ1-2|TRBV28|.
CASSPAGQIYGYTF
TGTGCCAGCAGCCCCGCCGGACAGATCTATGGCTACACCTTC
>.|TRBJ1-5|TRBV5-1|many
CASSPGHSVGNQPQHF
TGCGCCAGCAGCCCCGGCCATTCCGTAGGCAATCAGCCCCAGCATTTT
>.|TRBJ2-5|TRBV12-3/TRBV12-4|many
CASSLNGGETQYF
TGTGCCAGCAGTTTAAACGGGGGAGAGACCCAGTACTTC
>TRBD1|TRBJ2-7|TRBV7-6|many
CASSLGQGQYF
TGTGCCAGCAGCTTAGGACAGGGCCAGTACTTC
>.|TRBJ1-1|TRBV27|many
CASSLLGRAFF
TGTGCCAGCAGTTTATTAGGGCGAGCTTTCTTT
>TRBD1|TRBJ1-6|TRBV9|many
CASSARQGDNSPLHF
TGTGCCAGCAGCGCTAGACAGGGGGATAATTCACCCCTCCACTTT
>.|TRBJ2-3|TRBV12-3/TRBV12-4|many
CASSPDTTDTQYF
TGTGCCAGCAGTCCGGACACTACAGATACGCAGTATTTT
>.|TRBJ1-4|TRBV4-2|many
CASSQAFGHSDGEKLFF
TGTGCCAGCAGCCAAGCCTTCGGACACAGCGATGGGGAAAAACTGTTTTTT
>.|TRBJ2-7|TRBV27|few
CASAPAWFGGTYEQYF
TGTGCCAGCGCCCCCGCGTGGTTTGGGGGTACCTACGAGCAGTACTTC
>TRBD2|TRBJ2-3|TRBV12-3/TRBV12-4|many
CASTLRLAGRADTQYF
TGTGCCAGCACCCTAAGACTAGCGGGACGCGCAGATACGCAGTATTTT
>.|TRBJ2-2|TRBV7-9|few
CASSLVAVPGELFF
TGTGCCAGCAGCTTAGTGGCCGTCCCCGGGGAGCTGTTTTTT
>.|TRBJ2-7|TRBV7-9|many
CASSPRRDEQYF
TGTGCCAGCAGCCCCAGACGGGACGAGCAGTACTTC